The clone carrying this T cell receptor beta chain came up a few times. Its antigen is still unknown. The libraries were made with immunoSEQ version 4 in survey mode. Here immunoSEQ multiplex PCR was the method, and the copy in TCRdb shows in-frame clones only, minus some. Of 15,000 to 20,000 clones in the sample, about 65% are singletons; the top ten hold roughly 8.8%. The stimulus was lysate of CMV-infected fibroblasts, roughly 10 ug/mL. Responding CD4+ T cells were sorted by upregulation of both CD40 ligand and CD69. The sample comes from a study of persistence of HIV-infected CD4 T cells. Overall study context: Median time on suppressive ART was around 8 years. Blood samples, up to 180 mL, came from multiple time points, except a couple of leukapheresis donors sampled once.

Study outcomes and limitations: TCR oligoclonality correlated with proviral oligoclonality in the same sorted populations.

Germline lookup yields CDR1 SGHRS and CDR2 YFSETQ. This CDR3 has 16 residues. V lost 0 bases and J 7 bases, leaving 16 bases between the germline ends. The sequence derives from an adult woman with HIV who was CMV-seropositive. V and J are TRBV5-1 and TRBJ1-4; D is possibly TRBD1 (5 bases). The sample was CD4+ T cells sorted from PBMCs after roughly 20-hour stimulation, taken from a patient who received antiretroviral therapy. CDR3 in amino acids: CASSLELGTAAEKLFF. CDR3 DNA sequence: TGCGCCAGCAGCTTGGAATTGGGGACGGCCGCTGAAAAACTGTTTTTT.